Following are 24 T cell receptor beta chains from one sample sequenced in a study of yellow fever vaccine responses in identical twins. From the RT-PCR reads, TCRdb called clonotypes with MiXCR, one entry per CDR3 protein. The sample lists under 3,500 distinct CDR3 sequences; approximately 86% were seen once. Material: T cells from blood (PBMCs), unsorted or a sorted subset (not recorded which), obtained before or after yellow fever vaccination (not recorded which). Source of these receptors: a female donor who received the yellow fever vaccine.

This clonotype appeared a single time. The chain uses TRBV12-3 or TRBV12-4 and TRBJ1-1; D is ambiguous. V dropped 7 bases and J dropped 2 bases, with 20 bases sitting between them. This CDR3 spans 16 amino acids. CDR3: CASTSRTPPANTEAFF. DNA of the CDR3: TGTGCCAGCACCAGTAGGACGCCGCCGGCTAACACTGAAGCTTTCTTT.

The rearrangement links TRBV12-3 or TRBV12-4 to TRBJ2-1; no clear D gene. The CDR3 is 12 amino acids. V gave up 1 base and J gave up 10 bases, with 8 bases separating them. CDR3 DNA sequence: TGTGCCAGCAGTTTAGAGGTCTTAGAGCAGTTCTTC. Amino acids: CASSLEVLEQFF.

The chain carries TRBV19 and TRBJ2-7; 7 bases map to TRBD1. CDR3 length: 16 amino acids. Germline trimming cut 3 bases from V and 2 bases from J; bases unmatched to any gene: 10. CDR1 and CDR2 (germline): LNHDA, SQIVND (reference sequence). CDR3 protein: CASSIYPGQPPYEQYF. DNA of the CDR3: TGTGCCAGTAGTATTTATCCGGGACAGCCCCCCTACGAGCAGTACTTC.

In DNA form, the CDR3 reads TGTGCCAGCAGTGAGGAGACAGGGAGCACAGATACGCAGTATTTT. Translation gives CASSEETGSTDTQYF. V and J are TRBV2 and TRBJ2-3; 7 nucleotides line up with TRBD1. The CDR3 is 15 amino acids. In germline, CDR1 is SNHLY, CDR2 FYNNEI. With 3 bases clipped from V and 0 bases from J, the junction kept 3 bases outside the gene matches. Together with reference TRBV2 and TRBJ2-3, the CDR3 gives the full variable domain: EPEVTQTPSHQVTQMGQEVILRCVPISNHLYFYWYRQILGQKVEFLVSFYNNEISEKSEIFDDQFSVERPDGSNFTLKIRSTKLEDSAMYFCASSEETGSTDTQYFGPGTRLTVL.

This chain uses TRBV11-3 with TRBJ2-3, with 7 bases that match TRBD1. Germline assignment: CDR1 SGHNT and CDR2 YENEEA. V trimming: 3 bases; J trimming: 3 bases; junction bases outside the gene matches: 15. This CDR3 is 18 amino acids long. CDR3 sequence reads: CASSFGPITRGRTDTQYF. The CDR3 DNA sequence: TGTGCCAGCAGCTTCGGACCCATTACGAGGGGGCGGACAGATACGCAGTATTTT.

The CDR3 sequence is CSVRPRFTDTQYF. CDR3 bases: TGCAGCGTTCGGCCGCGGTTCACAGATACGCAGTATTTT. The chain has TRBV29-1 and TRBJ2-3; D unresolved. CDR3 length: 13 amino acids. CDR1 and CDR2 (germline): SQVTM, ANQGSEA. V was cut by 5 bases and J by 2 bases, with 11 bases left in between.

This chain links TRBV15 with TRBJ2-7; the D gene is possibly TRBD2 (5 bases). The germline V and J ends were trimmed by 3 bases and 1 base, with 10 bases remaining between them. Germline V lookup: CDR1 LNHNV, CDR2 YYDKDF (reference sequence). The CDR3 sequence is 14 residues long. CDR3 bases: TGTGCCACCAGCAGTCGGACTGGATCCTACGAGCAGTACTTC. This gives the protein CATSSRTGSYEQYF.

This clonotype was found once. The chain combines TRBV10-1 with TRBJ2-2; 11 bases fit TRBD1. Losses at the gene ends were 0 bases for V and 4 bases for J; bases not matched to a gene: 1. This CDR3 region has 16 residues. The germline V gene has CDR1 WNHNN and CDR2 SYGVQD (reference sequence). The CDR3 here is CASSESGTGGTGELFF. As DNA, the CDR3 is TGCGCCAGCAGTGAGTCCGGGACAGGGGGCACCGGGGAGCTGTTTTTT.

This clonotype was detected once. This chain joins TRBV20-1 and TRBJ2-2; unclear D gene. V was clipped by 6 bases and J by 4 bases, with 6 bases between them. The CDR3 runs 11 residues. CDR1 and CDR2 from the germline V gene are DFQATT and SNEGSKA (reference sequence). The CDR3 spells CSAQTTGELFF. As DNA, the CDR3 is TGCAGTGCCCAAACCACCGGGGAGCTGTTTTTT.

V and J are TRBV4-2 and TRBJ2-1, with D unresolved. Germline CDR1 LGHNA, CDR2 YNFKEQ. V lost 3 bases, J lost 8 bases, and 11 bases lay in between. CDR3 length: 13 amino acids. The CDR3 protein is CASSQRRLDEQFF. CDR3 DNA: TGTGCCAGCAGCCAGAGGCGTCTGGATGAGCAGTTCTTC.

The chain combines TRBV18 with TRBJ1-1; weak D call: TRBD1 (5 bases). V dropped 4 bases and J dropped 4 bases, with 16 bases sitting between them. There are 15 residues in the CDR3. The V gene's germline CDR1 is KGHSH and CDR2 LQKENI. Here the CDR3 reads CASSRPGASGTEAFF. DNA of the CDR3: TGTGCCAGCTCACGTCCTGGGGCGTCGGGCACTGAAGCTTTCTTT.

This rearrangement joins TRBV12-2 to TRBJ1-4; whether TRBD1, the table's D call, matches the DNA was not checked. TRBV12-2 is a pseudogene segment. This CDR3 contains 13 residues. The chain's CDR3 is CASRFRANEKLFF. The DNA for the CDR3 is TGTGCAAGTCGATTCCGGGCTAATGAAAAACTGTTTTTT.

The chain couples TRBV4-1 to TRBJ2-5, with D possibly matching TRBD2 (6 bases). The germline V gene encodes CDR1 MGHRA and CDR2 YSYEKL. V lost 1 base and J lost 5, with 14 bases in between. CDR3 length: 15 residues. The CDR3 is CASSQGRVVGETQYF. In nucleotides, the CDR3 is TGCGCCAGCAGCCAAGGGAGGGTTGTCGGGGAGACCCAGTACTTC.

V gene TRBV13 combines with J gene TRBJ2-2, with TRBD1 as a possible D gene (6 bases). CDR3 length: 14 residues. Trimming cost V 7 bases and J 7 bases, with 16 bases left between them. Per germline, CDR1 PRHDT and CDR2 FYEKMQ (reference sequence). CDR3 DNA: TGTGCCAGCACCCCAAGGGGGTATGGCGGGGAGCTGTTTTTT. Amino acid sequence: CASTPRGYGGELFF.

The chain carries TRBV7-9 and TRBJ1-4, with D possibly matching TRBD1 (5 bases). The CDR3 has 14 amino acids. Germline loops: CDR1 SEHNR, CDR2 FQNEAQ (reference sequence). Trimming removed 5 bases from V and 2 bases from J, with 9 bases in between. CDR3 DNA: TGTGCCAGCAGCCAGAGGGGCACTAATGAAAAACTGTTTTTT. Amino acids: CASSQRGTNEKLFF.

This CDR3 is CSVAPGYNEQFF. CDR3 bases: TGCAGCGTGGCTCCCGGATACAATGAGCAGTTCTTC. This chain connects TRBV29-1 to TRBJ2-1; the D is unclear. The V end lost 6 bases, the J end lost 4 bases, and 10 bases lay between the germline ends. This CDR3 is 12 amino acids long. Germline V lookup: CDR1 SQVTM, CDR2 ANQGSEA.

The V call is TRBV7-2, the J call TRBJ2-1; TRBD2 matches 10 bases. This CDR3 has 17 residues. Germline CDR1 is SGHTA and CDR2 is FQGNSA. V was clipped by 3 bases and J by 6 bases; unmatched bases: 11. In nucleotides, the CDR3 is TGTGCCAGCAGCTTGGGCTTACTAGCGGGGAGGTTCAATGAGCAGTTCTTC. Protein sequence: CASSLGLLAGRFNEQFF.

This rearrangement joins TRBV7-6 to TRBJ1-4; D might be TRBD1 (5 bases). V lost 5 bases, J lost 5 bases, and 15 bases lay in between. CDR1 and CDR2 (germline): SGHVS, FNYEAQ. There are 15 residues in the CDR3. The CDR3 here is CASSRQGLVNEKLFF. The CDR3 DNA sequence: TGTGCCAGCAGCCGGCAGGGTTTAGTAAATGAAAAACTGTTTTTT.

The chain joins TRBV28 to TRBJ2-1; 9 bases are shared with TRBD2. This CDR3 has 14 amino acids. V lost 1 base and J lost 7; bases outside the gene matches: 2. Per germline, CDR1 MDHEN and CDR2 SYDVKM. The CDR3 region has the DNA TGTGCCAGCAGTTTATTAGCGGGAGATAATGAGCAGTTCTTC. This translates into CASSLLAGDNEQFF.

This chain joins TRBV11-1 and TRBJ1-2; D gene ambiguous. V was trimmed by 3 bases and J by 0 bases, leaving 14 bases between them. The CDR3 contains 16 residues. The germline gives CDR1 SGHAT, CDR2 FQDESV (reference sequence). In DNA form, the CDR3 reads TGTGCCAGCAGCTTGGGGTCCTTCTCAGCTAACTATGGCTACACCTTC. This sequence encodes CASSLGSFSANYGYTF.

The chain combines TRBV2 with TRBJ1-1, with D maybe TRBD1 (5 bases). V shed 0 bases and J shed 4 bases, with 9 bases lying between them. The CDR3 loop spans 14 amino acids. The germline gives CDR1 SNHLY, CDR2 FYNNEI. DNA of the CDR3: TGTGCCAGCAGTGAAGCGGGGCGTAGCACTGAAGCTTTCTTT. Its translation: CASSEAGRSTEAFF.

CDR3 coding DNA: TGTGCCAGCAGTTACGGGACAGGCGGAGACACCTACGAGCAGTACTTC. This sequence encodes CASSYGTGGDTYEQYF. This chain links TRBV6-5 with TRBJ2-7; TRBD1 agrees at 8 bases. Germline trimming cut 2 bases from V and 2 bases from J; bases unmatched to any gene: 8. This CDR3 has 16 residues. Germline CDR1 MNHEY, CDR2 SVGAGI.

V gene TRBV21-1 combines with J gene TRBJ2-4. TRBV21-1 is termed a pseudogene. The CDR3 extends over 16 amino acids. The chain's CDR3 is CASSKDGEIAKNIQYF. The CDR3 DNA reads TGTGCCAGCAGCAAAGACGGGGAAATAGCCAAAAACATTCAGTACTTC.

This chain links TRBV12-3 or TRBV12-4 with TRBJ1-6; D perhaps matches TRBD1 (6 bases). The CDR3 is 14 amino acids. The germline V and J ends were trimmed by 1 base and 5 bases, with 6 bases remaining between them. This chain's CDR3 is CASSLGQDNSPLHF. DNA of the CDR3: TGTGCCAGCAGTTTAGGACAGGATAATTCACCCCTCCACTTT.